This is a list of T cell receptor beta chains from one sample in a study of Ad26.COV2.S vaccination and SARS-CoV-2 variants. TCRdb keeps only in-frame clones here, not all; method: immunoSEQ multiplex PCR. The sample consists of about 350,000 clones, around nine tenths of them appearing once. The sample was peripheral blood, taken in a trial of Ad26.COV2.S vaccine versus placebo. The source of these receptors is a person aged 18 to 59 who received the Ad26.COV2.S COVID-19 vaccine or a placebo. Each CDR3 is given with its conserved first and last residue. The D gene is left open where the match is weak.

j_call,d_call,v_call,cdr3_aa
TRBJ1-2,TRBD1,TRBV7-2,CASSQGGSWRYGYTF
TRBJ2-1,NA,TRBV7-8,CASSLPGAGNEQFF
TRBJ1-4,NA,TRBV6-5,CASSYLMDPQEKLFF
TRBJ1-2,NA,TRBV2,CASSERDGTNYGYTF
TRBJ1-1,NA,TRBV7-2,CASSLRGSPNTEAFF
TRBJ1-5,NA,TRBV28,CASSGGGGGNQPQHF
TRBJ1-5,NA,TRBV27,CASSAGQRNQPQHF
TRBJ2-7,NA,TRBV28,CASSLAGNSYEQYF
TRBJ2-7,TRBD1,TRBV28,CASSLFRDSTYEQYF
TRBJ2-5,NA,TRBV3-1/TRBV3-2,CASSQNGLQETQYF
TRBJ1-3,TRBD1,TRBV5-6,CASSLTTGASGNTIYF
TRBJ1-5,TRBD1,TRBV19,CASRDLLGTGYSNQPQHF
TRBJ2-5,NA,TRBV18,CASSPEETQYF
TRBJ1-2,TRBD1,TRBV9,CASSPRQGVFGYTF
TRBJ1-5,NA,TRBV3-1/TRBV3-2,CASSQDRAVYQPQHF
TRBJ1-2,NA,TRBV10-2,CASTPYYGYTF
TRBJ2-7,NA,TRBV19,CASSWGAGAYEQYF
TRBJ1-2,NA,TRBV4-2,CASSQDRVGYGYTF
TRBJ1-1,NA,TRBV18,CASSQSTEAFF
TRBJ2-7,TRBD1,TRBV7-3,CASSFEGTGSYEQYF
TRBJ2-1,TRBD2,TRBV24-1,CATSDSRVSGGFYNEQFF
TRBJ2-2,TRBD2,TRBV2,CASSEWLAGGDTGELFF
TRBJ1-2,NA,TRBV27,CASSLQGGGGYTF
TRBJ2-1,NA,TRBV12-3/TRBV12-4,CASSQARNEQFF
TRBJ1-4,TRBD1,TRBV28,CALRTGDEKLFF
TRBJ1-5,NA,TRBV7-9,CASSLGEGRPQHF
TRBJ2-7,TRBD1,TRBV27,CASSRQGDHEQYF
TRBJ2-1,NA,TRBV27,CASRGYNEQFF